This TCR beta chain emerged from a study of blood T cell repertoires in COVID-19. Methods used by the authors: Estimates of nucleated cell counts were drawn from the amplification of reference gene primers. Measured with immunoSEQ multiplex PCR; TCRdb has only the in-frame clones, and not every one. V and J calls and clone size are given by that table; D and trimming were obtained from the DNA. The sample lists fewer than 60,000 clones; 90% were seen once. V was shortened by 4 bases and J by 0 bases, with 6 bases between the two germline ends. The germline V gene has CDR1 LNHDA and CDR2 SQIVND (reference sequence). This CDR3 is built from 13 residues.

The chain carries TRBV19 and TRBJ1-1; D gene ambiguous. The source is a human donor in a cohort sampled during active COVID-19. The sequencing sample was made of peripheral blood. CDR3 bases: TGTGCCAGTAGTACACAGTTGAACACTGAAGCTTTCTTT. This sequence encodes CASSTQLNTEAFF.